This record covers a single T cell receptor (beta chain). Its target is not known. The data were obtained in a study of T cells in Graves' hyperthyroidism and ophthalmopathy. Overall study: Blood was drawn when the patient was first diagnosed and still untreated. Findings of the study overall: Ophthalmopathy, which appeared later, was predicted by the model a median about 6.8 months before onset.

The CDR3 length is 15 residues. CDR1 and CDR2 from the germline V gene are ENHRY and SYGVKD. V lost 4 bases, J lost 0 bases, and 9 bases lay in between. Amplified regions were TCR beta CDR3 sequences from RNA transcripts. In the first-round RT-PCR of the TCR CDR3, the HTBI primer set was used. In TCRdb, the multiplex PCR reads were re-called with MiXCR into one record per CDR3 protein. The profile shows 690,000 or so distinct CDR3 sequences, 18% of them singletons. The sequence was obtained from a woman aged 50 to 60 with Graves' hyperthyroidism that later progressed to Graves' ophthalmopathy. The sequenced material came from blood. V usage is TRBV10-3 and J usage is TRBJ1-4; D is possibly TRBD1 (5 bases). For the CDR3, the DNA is TGTGCCATCAGTGGGGGGGGGGCAACTAATGAAAAACTGTTTTTT. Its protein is CAISGGGATNEKLFF.